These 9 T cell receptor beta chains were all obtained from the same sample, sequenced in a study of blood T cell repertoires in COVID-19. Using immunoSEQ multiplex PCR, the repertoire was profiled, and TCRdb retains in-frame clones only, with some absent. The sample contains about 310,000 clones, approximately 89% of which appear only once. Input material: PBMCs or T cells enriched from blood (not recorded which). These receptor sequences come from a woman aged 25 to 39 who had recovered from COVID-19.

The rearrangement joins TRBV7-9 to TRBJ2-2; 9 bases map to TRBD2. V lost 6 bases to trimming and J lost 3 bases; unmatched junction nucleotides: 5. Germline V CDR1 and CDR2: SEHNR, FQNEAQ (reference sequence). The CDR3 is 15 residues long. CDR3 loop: CASSLAGSYTGELFF. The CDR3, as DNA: TGTGCCAGCAGTCTAGCGGGATCGTACACCGGGGAGCTGTTTTTT.

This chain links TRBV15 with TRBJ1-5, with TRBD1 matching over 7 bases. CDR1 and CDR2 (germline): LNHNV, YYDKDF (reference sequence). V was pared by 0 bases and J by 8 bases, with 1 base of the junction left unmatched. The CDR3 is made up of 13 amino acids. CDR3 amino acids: CATSREGTEPQHF. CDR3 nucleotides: TGTGCCACCAGCAGAGAGGGGACAGAGCCCCAGCATTTT.

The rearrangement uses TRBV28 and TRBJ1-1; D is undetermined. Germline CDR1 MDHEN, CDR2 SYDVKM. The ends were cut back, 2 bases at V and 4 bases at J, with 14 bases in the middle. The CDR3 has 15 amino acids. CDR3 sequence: CASSLIGTARTEAFF. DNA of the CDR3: TGTGCCAGCAGTTTAATTGGAACAGCCCGCACTGAAGCTTTCTTT.

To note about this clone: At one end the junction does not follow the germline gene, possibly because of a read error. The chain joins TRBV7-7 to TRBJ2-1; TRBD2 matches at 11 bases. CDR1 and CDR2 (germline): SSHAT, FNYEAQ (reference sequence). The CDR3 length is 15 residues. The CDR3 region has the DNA TGTGCTAGCAGCTTCACTAGCGGGAGCCACAATGAGCAGTTCTTC. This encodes CASSFTSGSHNEQFF.

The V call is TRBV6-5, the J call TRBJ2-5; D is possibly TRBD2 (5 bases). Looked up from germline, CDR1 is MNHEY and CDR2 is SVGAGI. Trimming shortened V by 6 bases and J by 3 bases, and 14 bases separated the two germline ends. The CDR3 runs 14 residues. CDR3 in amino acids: CASSPPGIKETQYF. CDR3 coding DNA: TGTGCCAGCAGCCCCCCCGGGATTAAAGAGACCCAGTACTTC.

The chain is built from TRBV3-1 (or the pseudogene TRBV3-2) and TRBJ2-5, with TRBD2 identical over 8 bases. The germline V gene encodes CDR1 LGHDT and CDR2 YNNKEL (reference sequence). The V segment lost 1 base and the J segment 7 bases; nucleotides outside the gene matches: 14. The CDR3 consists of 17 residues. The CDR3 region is CASSQGSGSPGDGTQYF. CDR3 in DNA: TGTGCCAGCAGCCAAGGGAGCGGGAGTCCCGGGGACGGGACCCAGTACTTC.

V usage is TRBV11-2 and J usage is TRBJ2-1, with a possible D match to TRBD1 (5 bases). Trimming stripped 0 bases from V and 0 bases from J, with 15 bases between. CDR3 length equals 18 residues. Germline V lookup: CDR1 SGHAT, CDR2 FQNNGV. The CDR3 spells CASSLDNWGLSSYNEQFF. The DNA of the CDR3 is TGTGCCAGCAGCTTAGATAACTGGGGCCTGAGCTCCTACAATGAGCAGTTCTTC.

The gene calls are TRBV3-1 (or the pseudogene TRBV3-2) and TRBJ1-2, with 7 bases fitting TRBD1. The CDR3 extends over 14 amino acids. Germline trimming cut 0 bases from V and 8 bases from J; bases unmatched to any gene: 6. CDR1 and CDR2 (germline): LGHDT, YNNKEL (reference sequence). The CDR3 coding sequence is TGTGCCAGCAGCCAAGAACACAGGGGTTGGGGCTACACCTTC. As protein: CASSQEHRGWGYTF.

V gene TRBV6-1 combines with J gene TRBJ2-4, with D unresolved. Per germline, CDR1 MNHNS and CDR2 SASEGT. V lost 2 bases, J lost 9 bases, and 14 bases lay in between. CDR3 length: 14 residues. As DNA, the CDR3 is TGTGCCAGCAGTGAACTTCCCCATAGGAGCATTCAGTACTTC. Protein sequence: CASSELPHRSIQYF.